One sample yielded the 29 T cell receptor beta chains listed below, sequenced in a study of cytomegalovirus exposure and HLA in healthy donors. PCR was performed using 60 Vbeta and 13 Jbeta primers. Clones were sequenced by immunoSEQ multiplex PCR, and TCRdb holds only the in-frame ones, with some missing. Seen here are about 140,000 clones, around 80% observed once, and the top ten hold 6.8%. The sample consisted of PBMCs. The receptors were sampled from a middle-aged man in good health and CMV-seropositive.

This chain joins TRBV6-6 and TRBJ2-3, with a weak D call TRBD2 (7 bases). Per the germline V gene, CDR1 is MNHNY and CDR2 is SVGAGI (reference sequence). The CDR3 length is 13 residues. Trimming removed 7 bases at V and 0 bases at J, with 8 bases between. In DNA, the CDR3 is TGTGCCAGCAAGGGGGGGAGCACAGATACGCAGTATTTT. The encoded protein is CASKGGSTDTQYF.

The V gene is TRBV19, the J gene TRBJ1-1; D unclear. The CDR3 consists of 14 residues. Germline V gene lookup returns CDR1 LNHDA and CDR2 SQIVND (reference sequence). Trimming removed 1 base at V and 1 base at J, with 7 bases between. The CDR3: CASSIAGRNTEAFF. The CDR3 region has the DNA TGTGCCAGTAGTATAGCGGGGAGGAACACTGAAGCTTTCTTT.

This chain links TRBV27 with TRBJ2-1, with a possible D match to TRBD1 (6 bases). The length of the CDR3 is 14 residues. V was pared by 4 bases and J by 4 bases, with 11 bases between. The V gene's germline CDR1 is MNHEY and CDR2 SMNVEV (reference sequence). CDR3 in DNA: TGTGCCAGCAGTTCTCCACAGGGATACAATGAGCAGTTCTTC. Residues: CASSSPQGYNEQFF.

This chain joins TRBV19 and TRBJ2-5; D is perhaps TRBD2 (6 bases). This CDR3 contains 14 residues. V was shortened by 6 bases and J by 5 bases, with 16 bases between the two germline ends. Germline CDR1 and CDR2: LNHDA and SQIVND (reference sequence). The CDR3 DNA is TGTGCCAGTAGGAAGTTGGGGGGTCAGGAGACCCAGTACTTC. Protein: CASRKLGGQETQYF.

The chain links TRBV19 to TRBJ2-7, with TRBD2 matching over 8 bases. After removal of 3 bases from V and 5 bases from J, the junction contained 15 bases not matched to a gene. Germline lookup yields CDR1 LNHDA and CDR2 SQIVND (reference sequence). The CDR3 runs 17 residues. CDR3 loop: CASSIDSAGVYPHEQYF. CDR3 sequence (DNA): TGTGCCAGTAGTATTGATTCAGCGGGAGTTTACCCCCACGAGCAGTACTTC.

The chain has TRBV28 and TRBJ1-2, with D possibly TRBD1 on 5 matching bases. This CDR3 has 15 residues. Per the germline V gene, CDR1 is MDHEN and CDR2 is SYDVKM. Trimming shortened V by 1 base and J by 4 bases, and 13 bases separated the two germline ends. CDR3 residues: CASSLFAGTTYGYTF. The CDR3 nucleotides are TGTGCCAGCAGTTTATTCGCCGGGACTACCTATGGCTACACCTTC.

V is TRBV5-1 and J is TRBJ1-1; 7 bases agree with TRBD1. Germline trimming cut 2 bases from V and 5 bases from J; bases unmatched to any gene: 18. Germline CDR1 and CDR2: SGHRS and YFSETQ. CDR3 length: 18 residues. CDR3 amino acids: CASSLSGGLSIGGTEAFF. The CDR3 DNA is TGCGCCAGCAGCTTATCAGGGGGACTGAGTATAGGTGGGACTGAAGCTTTCTTT.

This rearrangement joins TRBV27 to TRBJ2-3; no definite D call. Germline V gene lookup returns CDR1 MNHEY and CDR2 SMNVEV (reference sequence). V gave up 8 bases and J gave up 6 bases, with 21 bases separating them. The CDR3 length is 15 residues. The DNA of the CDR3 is TGTGCCAGCGGTCCGGTACGAAATTTGGAGGATACGCAGTATTTT. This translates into CASGPVRNLEDTQYF.

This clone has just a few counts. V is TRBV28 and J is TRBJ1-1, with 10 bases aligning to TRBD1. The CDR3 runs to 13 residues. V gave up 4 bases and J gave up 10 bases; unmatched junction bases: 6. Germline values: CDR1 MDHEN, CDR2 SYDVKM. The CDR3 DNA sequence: TGTGCCAGCAGTTCGGGACAGGGGAAAGGAGCTTTCTTT. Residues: CASSSGQGKGAFF.

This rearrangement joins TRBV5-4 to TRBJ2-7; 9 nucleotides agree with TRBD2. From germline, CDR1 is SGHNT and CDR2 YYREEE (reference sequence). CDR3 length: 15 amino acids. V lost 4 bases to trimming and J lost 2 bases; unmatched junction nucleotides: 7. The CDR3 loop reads CASSTGLAGPYEQYF. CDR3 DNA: TGTGCCAGCAGCACGGGGCTAGCGGGACCCTACGAGCAGTACTTC.

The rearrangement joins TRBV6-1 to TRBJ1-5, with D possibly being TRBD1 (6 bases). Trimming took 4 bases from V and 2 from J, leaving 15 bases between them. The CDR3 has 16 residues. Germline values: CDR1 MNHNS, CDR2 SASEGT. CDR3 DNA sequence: TGTGCCAGCAGTGGGGGGCAGGGCGGAGGCAATCAGCCCCAGCATTTT. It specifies CASSGGQGGGNQPQHF.

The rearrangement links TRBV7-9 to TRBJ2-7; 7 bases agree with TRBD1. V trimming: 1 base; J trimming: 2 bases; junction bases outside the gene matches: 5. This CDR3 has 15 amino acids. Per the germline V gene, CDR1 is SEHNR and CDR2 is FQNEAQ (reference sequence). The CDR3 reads CASSLEGARTYEQYF. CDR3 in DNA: TGTGCCAGCAGCTTAGAGGGGGCCCGCACCTACGAGCAGTACTTC.

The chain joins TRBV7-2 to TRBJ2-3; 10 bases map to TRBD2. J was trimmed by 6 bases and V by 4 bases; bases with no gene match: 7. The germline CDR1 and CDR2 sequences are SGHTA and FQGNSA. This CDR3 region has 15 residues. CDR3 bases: TGTGCCAGCAGCTCCCTAGCGGGAGCCAGGGATACGCAGTATTTT. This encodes CASSSLAGARDTQYF. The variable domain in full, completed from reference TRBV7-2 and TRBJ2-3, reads GAGVSQSPSNKVTEKGKDVELRCDPISGHTALYWYRQSLGQGLEFLIYFQGNSAPDKSGLPSDRFSAERTGGSVSTLTIQRTQQEDSAVYLCASSSLAGARDTQYFGPGTRLTVL.

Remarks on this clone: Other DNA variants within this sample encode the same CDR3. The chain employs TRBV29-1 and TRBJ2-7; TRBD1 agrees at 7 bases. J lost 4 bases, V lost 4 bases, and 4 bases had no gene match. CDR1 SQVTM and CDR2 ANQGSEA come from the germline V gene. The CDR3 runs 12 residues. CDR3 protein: CSVGTGPYEQYF. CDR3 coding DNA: TGCAGCGTTGGGACAGGACCTTACGAGCAGTACTTC.

CDR3 nucleotides: TGCGCCAGCAGCCTAGGACGAGGGACAGCGAACACTGAAGCTTTCTTT. As protein: CASSLGRGTANTEAFF. This rearrangement joins TRBV4-1 to TRBJ1-1; 7 positions match TRBD1. The germline V gene encodes CDR1 MGHRA and CDR2 YSYEKL. V shed 4 bases and J 1 base; nucleotides not matched to a gene: 9. The CDR3 runs 16 residues.

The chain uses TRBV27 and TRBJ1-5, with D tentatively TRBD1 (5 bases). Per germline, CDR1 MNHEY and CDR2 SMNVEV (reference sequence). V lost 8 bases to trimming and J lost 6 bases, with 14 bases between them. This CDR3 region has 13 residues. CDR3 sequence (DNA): TGTGCCAGCCGGGGGAGTTTTAGTCAGCCCCAGCATTTT. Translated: CASRGSFSQPQHF.

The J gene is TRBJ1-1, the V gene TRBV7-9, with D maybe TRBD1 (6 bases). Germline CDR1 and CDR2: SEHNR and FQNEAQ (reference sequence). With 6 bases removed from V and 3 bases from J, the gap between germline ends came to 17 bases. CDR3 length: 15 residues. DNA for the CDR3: TGTGCCAGCAGAAAACAAAAGGGGGTCGACACTGAAGCTTTCTTT. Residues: CASRKQKGVDTEAFF.

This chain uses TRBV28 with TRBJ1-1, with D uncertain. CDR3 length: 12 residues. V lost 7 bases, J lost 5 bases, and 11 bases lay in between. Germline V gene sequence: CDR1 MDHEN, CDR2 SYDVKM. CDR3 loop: CASKEVQTEAFF. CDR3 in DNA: TGTGCCAGCAAAGAAGTTCAGACTGAAGCTTTCTTT.

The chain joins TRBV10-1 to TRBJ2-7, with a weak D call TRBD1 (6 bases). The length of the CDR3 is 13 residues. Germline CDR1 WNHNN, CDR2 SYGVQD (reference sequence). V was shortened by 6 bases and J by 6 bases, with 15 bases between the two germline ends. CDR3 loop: CASSLHREREQYF. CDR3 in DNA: TGCGCCAGCAGCCTACACAGGGAGCGCGAGCAGTACTTC.

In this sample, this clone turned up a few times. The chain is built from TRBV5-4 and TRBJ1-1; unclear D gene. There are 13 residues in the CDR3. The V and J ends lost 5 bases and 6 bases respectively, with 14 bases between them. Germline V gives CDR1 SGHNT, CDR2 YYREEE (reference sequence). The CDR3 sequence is CASSVGKAPEAFF. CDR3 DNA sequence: TGTGCCAGCAGTGTGGGCAAGGCCCCTGAAGCTTTCTTT.

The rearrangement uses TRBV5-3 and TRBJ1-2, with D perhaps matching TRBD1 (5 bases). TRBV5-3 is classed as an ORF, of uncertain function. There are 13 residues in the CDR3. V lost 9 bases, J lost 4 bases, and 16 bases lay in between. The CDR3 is CATIPGGSYGYTF. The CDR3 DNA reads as TGTGCCACCATCCCCGGGGGTAGCTATGGCTACACCTTC.

The CDR3 reads CASSLATGGEKLFF. CDR3 nucleotide sequence: TGTGCCAGCAGCTTGGCGACAGGGGGAGAAAAACTGTTTTTT. The chain joins TRBV5-4 to TRBJ1-4; 9 bases are shared with TRBD1. The CDR3 contains 14 residues. Unmatched junction bases numbered 2, after V lost 0 bases and J lost 8 bases. From germline, CDR1 is SGHNT and CDR2 YYREEE (reference sequence).

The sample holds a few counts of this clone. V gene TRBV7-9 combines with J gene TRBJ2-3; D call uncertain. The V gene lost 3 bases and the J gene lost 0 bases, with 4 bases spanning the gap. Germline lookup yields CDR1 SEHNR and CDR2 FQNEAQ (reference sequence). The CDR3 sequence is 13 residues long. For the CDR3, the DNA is TGTGCCAGCAGCTTCCTAAGCACAGATACGCAGTATTTT. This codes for CASSFLSTDTQYF.

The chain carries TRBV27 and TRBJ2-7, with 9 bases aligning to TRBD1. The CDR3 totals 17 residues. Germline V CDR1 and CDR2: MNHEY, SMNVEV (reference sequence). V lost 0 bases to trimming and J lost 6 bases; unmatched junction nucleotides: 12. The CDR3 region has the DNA TGTGCCAGCAGTTTATCCGCCGGGACAGGGCTTCGGCGCGAGCAGTACTTC. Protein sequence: CASSLSAGTGLRREQYF.

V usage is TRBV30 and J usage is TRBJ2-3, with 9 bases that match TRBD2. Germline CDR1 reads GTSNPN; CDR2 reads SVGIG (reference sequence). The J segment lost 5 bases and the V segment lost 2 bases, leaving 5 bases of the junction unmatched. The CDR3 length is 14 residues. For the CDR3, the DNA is TGTGCCTGGAGTCCGGGACTAGCTGGAGATACGCAGTATTTT. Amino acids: CAWSPGLAGDTQYF.

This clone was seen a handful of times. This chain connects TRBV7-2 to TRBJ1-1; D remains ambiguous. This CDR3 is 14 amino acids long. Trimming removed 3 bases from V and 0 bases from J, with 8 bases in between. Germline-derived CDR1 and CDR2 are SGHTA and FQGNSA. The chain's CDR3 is CASSFLNMNTEAFF. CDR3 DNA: TGTGCCAGCAGCTTCCTTAACATGAACACTGAAGCTTTCTTT.

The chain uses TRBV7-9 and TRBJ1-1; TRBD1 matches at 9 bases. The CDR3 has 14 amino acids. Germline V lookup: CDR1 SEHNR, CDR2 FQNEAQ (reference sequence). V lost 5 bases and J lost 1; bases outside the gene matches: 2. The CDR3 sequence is CASSLQGANTEAFF. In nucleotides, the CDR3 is TGTGCCAGCAGCCTACAGGGGGCGAACACTGAAGCTTTCTTT. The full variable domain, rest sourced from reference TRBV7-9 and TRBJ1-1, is DTGVSQNPRHKITKRGQNVTFRCDPISEHNRLYWYRQTLGQGPEFLTYFQNEAQLEKSRLLSDRFSAERPKGSFSTLEIQRTEQGDSAMYLCASSLQGANTEAFFGQGTRLTVV.

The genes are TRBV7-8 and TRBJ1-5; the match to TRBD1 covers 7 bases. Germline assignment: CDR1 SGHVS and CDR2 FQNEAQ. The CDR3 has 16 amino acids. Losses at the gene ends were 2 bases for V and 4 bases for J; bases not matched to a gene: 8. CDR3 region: CASSLTDRAKNQPQHF. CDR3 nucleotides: TGTGCCAGCAGCTTAACCGACAGGGCGAAGAATCAGCCCCAGCATTTT.

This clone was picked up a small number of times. CDR3 DNA sequence: TGCGCCAGCAGCTTGGTCCAAGCCACAGATACGCAGTATTTT. It encodes CASSLVQATDTQYF. V is TRBV5-1 and J is TRBJ2-3; no clear D gene. This CDR3 has 14 amino acids. Germline loops: CDR1 SGHRS, CDR2 YFSETQ. V was trimmed by 0 bases and J by 2 bases, leaving 7 bases between them. Combining the CDR3 with reference TRBV5-1 and TRBJ2-3 gives the whole variable domain KAGVTQTPRYLIKTRGQQVTLSCSPISGHRSVSWYQQTPGQGLQFLFEYFSETQRNKGNFPGRFSGRQFSNSRSEMNVSTLELGDSALYLCASSLVQATDTQYFGPGTRLTVL.